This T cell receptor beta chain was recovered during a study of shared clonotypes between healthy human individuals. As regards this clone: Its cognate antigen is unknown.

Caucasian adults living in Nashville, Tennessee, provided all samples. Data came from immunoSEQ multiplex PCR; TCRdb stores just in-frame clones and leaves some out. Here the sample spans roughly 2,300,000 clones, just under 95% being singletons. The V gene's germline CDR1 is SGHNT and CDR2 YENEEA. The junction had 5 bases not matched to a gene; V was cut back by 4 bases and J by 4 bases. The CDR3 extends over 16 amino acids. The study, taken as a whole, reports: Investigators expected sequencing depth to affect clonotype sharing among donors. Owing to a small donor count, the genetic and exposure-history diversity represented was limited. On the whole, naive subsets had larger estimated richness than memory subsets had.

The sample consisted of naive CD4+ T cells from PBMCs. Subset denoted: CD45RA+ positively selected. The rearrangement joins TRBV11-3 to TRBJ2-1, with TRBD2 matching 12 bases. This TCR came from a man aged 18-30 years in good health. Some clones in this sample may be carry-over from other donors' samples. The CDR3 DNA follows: TGTGCCAGCAGCTCGACTCTAGCGGGAGGGTACAATGAGCAGTTCTTC. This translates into CASSSTLAGGYNEQFF.